This TCR beta chain derives from a study of cytomegalovirus exposure and HLA in healthy donors (dated by TCRdb to about 2017). About the investigation overall: According to a later analysis, one platform produced both the 120 validation repertoires and the 700 or so repertoires of the first cohort. The study aimed to test whether cataloging public T cell receptors could reveal signatures of past pathogen exposure. In addition to the first cohort of 650 to 750 subjects, a separate validation cohort of approximately 130 different subjects was used. High-throughput TCR immunosequencing, statistical association of individual TCRs with disease status, and machine learning were combined to predict cytomegalovirus infection status. The paper's findings and limits, for the study overall: A later analysis had no HLA typing for the validation cohort, so co-occurrence there was scored across all 130 or so repertoires. The authors suggested that the approach could potentially be generalized to other disease states and immunological phenotypes. The classifier was reported to diagnose cytomegalovirus status with high specificity and sensitivity in both the original and validation cohorts. Subsequent analysis determined that TCRs grouped into clusters in the first cohort also showed a tendency toward co-occurrence across the approximately 120 validation repertoires, and 94% of cluster scores exceeded 0. Most TCR sequences were observed very rarely across donors, whereas some public TCRs were present in many individuals. The study gave a list of 150 to 200 TCR beta chains associated with cytomegalovirus. Three of the identified cytomegalovirus-associated TCR beta chains were confirmed in vitro to be specific for cytomegalovirus antigens.

The donors were included in the validation cohort of roughly 120 subjects, a group kept apart from the roughly 730-subject first cohort. Germline trimming: 4 bases from V, 4 bases from J; junction bases outside gene matches: 11. The CDR3 numbers 17 residues from cysteine through phenylalanine. Only the CDR3 region is kept as DNA, spanning 51 bases read in frame from base 1. The germline V gene yields MNHNS for CDR1 and SASEGT for CDR2. Library preparation was by the immunoSEQ multiplex PCR assay. The published analysis was carried out like this. A statistical classification framework was developed to diagnose cytomegalovirus status using the catalog of TCR beta chain sequences. This is the immuneACCESS table as TCRdb keeps it, with only in-frame sequences that have V and J called. A part of the clones is gone; compared with another copy, unresolved V genes explain less than half, and the rest is unexplained. The V and J calls and the clone size are those of that table, but D and trimming were determined from the DNA. This sample holds 90,000 to 150,000 clones; about nine tenths were observed only once. The ten biggest clones cover about 1.8% of the sample.

As regards this clone: The antigen it recognizes is unknown. No quality values exist for individual bases; no much larger clone is one base distant.

The receptor chain draws on TRBV6-1 and TRBJ1-4; TRBD1 agrees with 8 junctional bases. The sample was PBMCs. The clonotype originates from a man in his late teens or twenties in good health and CMV-seronegative. The CDR3 protein is CASSVLGRGLNNEKLFF. The nucleotide sequence is TGTGCCAGCAGTGTTTTGGGCAGGGGGCTGAATAATGAAAAACTGTTTTTT.